The present T cell receptor beta chain was sequenced within a study of blood T cells in healthy people across ages. Notes on the study in general: Investigators viewed diversity estimates from one million T cells as underestimates, the study reported. TCR beta diversity, measured per million T cells, fell in a roughly linear way with age.

A J-beta primer mix and a sample-barcoded 5' primer were used in a second PCR of roughly 7 to 12 cycles. Tagging of each cDNA molecule was performed by a template-switch adaptor with 12 random nucleotides. MiXCR, applied by TCRdb to the 5' RACE reads, yields one record per CDR3 protein. The sample has hundreds of thousands of distinct CDR3 sequences; about 30% are singletons. As regards this clonotype: What it binds is not known.

From germline, CDR1 is GTSNPN and CDR2 SVGIG (reference sequence). This CDR3 has 15 residues. V was trimmed by 3 bases and J by 6 bases, leaving 15 bases between them. Sequencing was carried out using blood. J is TRBJ1-6 and V is TRBV30, with D unresolved. The TCR originated in a woman over 75 in good health. In DNA, the CDR3 is TGTGCCTGGAGAGATACCGCGGGTGGTAATTCACCCCTCCACTTT. Its protein product is CAWRDTAGGNSPLHF.